The 7 T cell receptor beta chains given below trace back to one sample, sequenced in a study of blood T cells in healthy people across ages. For the second PCR, which ran for roughly 7 to 11 cycles, a sample-barcoded 5' primer and a J-beta primer mix were used. TCRdb ran MiXCR on the 5' RACE reads and lists one entry per CDR3 protein. The table lists about 1 million distinct CDR3 sequences, 40% to 50% of them singletons. The sample comprised blood. These receptors all come from a woman aged 55-69 years in good health.

This chain joins TRBV18 and TRBJ1-1, with D possibly being TRBD1 (5 bases). The V end lost 1 base, the J end lost 0 bases, and 12 bases lay between the germline ends. The length of the CDR3 is 16 residues. Looked up from germline, CDR1 is KGHSH and CDR2 is LQKENI. The CDR3 loop reads CASSPQAQGLNTEAFF. In DNA form, the CDR3 reads TGTGCCAGCTCACCACAAGCCCAGGGTCTGAACACTGAAGCTTTCTTT.

This clonotype was recorded a few times. The CDR3: CASSLNPTGGHEQYF. The CDR3 DNA reads TGTGCCAGCAGCTTAAACCCAACGGGGGGTCACGAGCAGTACTTC. The chain has TRBV11-1 and TRBJ2-7; 7 bases agree with TRBD2. CDR3 length: 15 amino acids. Germline V gene lookup returns CDR1 SGHAT and CDR2 FQDESV (reference sequence). V was clipped by 2 bases and J by 5 bases; unmatched bases: 9.

On this clonotype itself: A read error may be the cause here, since a much bigger clone is one base away. The CDR3 coding sequence is TGCAGCGTTGATCCAGCGGGGATCAGTGAGCAGTTCTTC. Its translation: CSVDPAGISEQFF. The chain combines TRBV29-1 with TRBJ2-1; 7 bases map to TRBD2. Trimming cost V 3 bases and J 9 bases; bases outside gene matches: 8. The CDR3 loop spans 13 amino acids. Germline V gene sequence: CDR1 SQVTM, CDR2 ANQGSEA.

This clonotype was seen a few times. The V call is TRBV11-2, the J call TRBJ2-4; D is possibly TRBD1 (6 bases). The last part of the DNA fits TRBJ2-7 better; the J call may be wrong. The V gene's germline CDR1 is SGHAT and CDR2 FQNNGV. CDR3 length equals 14 residues. DNA of the CDR3: TGTGCCAGCAGCTTAGTACAGGGTAGGGGCGAGCAGTACTTC. It is translated as CASSLVQGRGEQYF.

The V gene is TRBV4-1, the J gene TRBJ2-1, with TRBD1 as a possible D gene (6 bases). This CDR3 has 13 residues. Germline V gives CDR1 MGHRA, CDR2 YSYEKL. The V end lost 5 bases, the J end lost 6 bases, and 11 bases lay between the germline ends. CDR3 sequence (DNA): TGCGCCAGCAGCTATTTAGGGGGCAATGAGCAGTTCTTC. It yields the protein CASSYLGGNEQFF.

This chain joins TRBV4-1 and TRBJ2-1, with 7 bases identical to TRBD1. In germline, CDR1 is MGHRA, CDR2 YSYEKL. The CDR3 length is 19 residues. Unmatched junction bases numbered 16, after V lost 4 bases and J lost 1 base. For the CDR3, the DNA is TGCGCCAGCAGCCCACTCAGCATGGTGGGCAGGGGGTCCTACAATGAGCAGTTCTTC. This codes for CASSPLSMVGRGSYNEQFF.

This clonotype turned up a few times. CDR3 bases: TGTGCCAGCAGCCCCGAGGTATTAGATACGCAGTATTTT. As protein: CASSPEVLDTQYF. V gene TRBV11-2 combines with J gene TRBJ2-3; D gene unclear. Germline CDR1 SGHAT, CDR2 FQNNGV. Trimming took 5 bases from V and 5 from J, leaving 11 bases between them. The CDR3 is made up of 13 amino acids.